What follows are 26 T cell receptor beta chains derived from one specimen sequenced in a study of OX40 agonist ivuxolimab in advanced cancers. Assay: immunoSEQ multiplex PCR; the TCRdb copy retains only in-frame clones and omits some. The sample lists some 76,000 clones; approximately 87% were seen once. The material was CD4+ or CD8+ T cells sorted from blood, obtained in a trial of the OX40 agonist ivuxolimab. The receptor set was obtained from an adult with an advanced solid tumor such as melanoma, head and neck, liver or kidney cancer.

The chain links TRBV7-3 to TRBJ2-3; D gene uncertain. V was shortened by 5 bases and J by 5 bases, with 14 bases between the two germline ends. The CDR3 sequence is 14 residues long. CDR1 and CDR2 (germline): SGHTA, FQGTGA. CDR3 loop: CASSLGPLGDTQYF. In nucleotides, the CDR3 is TGTGCCAGCAGCCTAGGCCCCTTGGGAGATACGCAGTATTTT.

The CDR3 loop reads CASGGTGGTDTQYF. CDR3 sequence (DNA): TGCGCCAGCGGCGGGACGGGGGGGACAGATACGCAGTATTTT. The gene calls are TRBV5-1 and TRBJ2-3; TRBD2 agrees at 8 bases. The trim removed 7 bases at V and 3 bases at J, leaving 7 bases unmatched. This CDR3 region has 14 residues. CDR1 is SGHRS, CDR2 YFSETQ, per germline.

Of note for this clone: The junction shows a germline mismatch at one end, possibly a read error. V usage is TRBV10-3 and J usage is TRBJ2-1; D unresolved. CDR3 length: 13 amino acids. The germline V gene encodes CDR1 ENHRY and CDR2 SYGVKD. CDR3 amino acids: CVIRTNGPNEQFF. CDR3 sequence (DNA): TGTGTCATCAGAACCAACGGACCCAATGAGCAGTTCTTC.

The J gene is TRBJ2-7, the V gene TRBV9; TRBD2 might be the D (6 bases). Trimming cost V 0 bases and J 5 bases, with 15 bases left between them. The CDR3 has 15 amino acids. In germline, CDR1 is SGDLS, CDR2 YYNGEE. The CDR3 region is CASSVGLANLDEQYF. The CDR3 DNA reads as TGTGCCAGCAGCGTAGGGCTAGCGAATCTCGACGAGCAGTACTTC. The variable domain in full, completed from reference TRBV9 and TRBJ2-7, reads DSGVTQTPKHLITATGQRVTLRCSPRSGDLSVYWYQQSLDQGLQFLIQYYNGEERAKGNILERFSAQQFPDLHSELNLSSLELGDSALYFCASSVGLANLDEQYFGPGTRLTVT.

The chain employs TRBV2 and TRBJ2-1, with 14 bases fitting TRBD2. J was trimmed by 5 bases and V by 2 bases; bases with no gene match: 5. The CDR3 runs to 17 residues. CDR1 and CDR2 from the germline V gene are SNHLY and FYNNEI. The CDR3 spells CASSEPGTSGRDNEQFF. The CDR3 bases are TGTGCCAGCAGTGAACCGGGGACTAGCGGGAGAGACAATGAGCAGTTCTTC.

This chain connects TRBV4-3 to TRBJ2-3, with TRBD1 identical over 8 bases. Germline CDR1 is LGHNA and CDR2 is YSLEER. The J segment lost 2 bases and the V segment lost 3 bases, leaving 4 bases of the junction unmatched. There are 15 residues in the CDR3. Written as DNA, the CDR3 is TGCGCCAGCAGCCAGGGGGACAGGAACACAGATACGCAGTATTTT. This encodes CASSQGDRNTDTQYF.

CDR3 residues: CASSLGRSSGNTIYF. In DNA, the CDR3 is TGTGCCAGCAGCTTAGGGCGGAGCTCTGGAAACACCATATATTTT. V is TRBV7-2 and J is TRBJ1-3, with D unresolved. Trimming took 1 base from V and 0 from J, leaving 7 bases between them. The germline V gene has CDR1 SGHTA and CDR2 FQGNSA. The CDR3 loop spans 15 amino acids.

The genes are TRBV7-2 and TRBJ2-1; D is unresolved. Deletions cut 5 bases from V and 3 bases from J, with 8 bases between. CDR3 length: 13 amino acids. CDR1 SGHTA and CDR2 FQGNSA come from the germline V gene. In DNA form, the CDR3 reads TGTGCCAGCAGCCCACTCGGCTACAATGAGCAGTTCTTC. This gives the protein CASSPLGYNEQFF.

The V call is TRBV7-9, the J call TRBJ2-5; 7 nucleotides align to TRBD2. There are 16 residues in the CDR3. J was trimmed by 5 bases and V by 1 base; bases with no gene match: 10. Germline loops: CDR1 SEHNR, CDR2 FQNEAQ (reference sequence). CDR3 sequence reads: CASSLDFSGSLETQYF. In DNA, the CDR3 is TGTGCCAGCAGCTTAGATTTTAGCGGGTCGTTGGAGACCCAGTACTTC. Full variable domain (remainder filled in from reference TRBV7-9 and TRBJ2-5): DTGVSQNPRHKITKRGQNVTFRCDPISEHNRLYWYRQTLGQGPEFLTYFQNEAQLEKSRLLSDRFSAERPKGSFSTLEIQRTEQGDSAMYLCASSLDFSGSLETQYFGPGTRLLVL.

The chain links TRBV5-1 to TRBJ2-2; 9 nucleotides agree with TRBD1. V was pared by 8 bases and J by 6 bases, with 11 bases of the junction left unmatched. The V gene's germline CDR1 is SGHRS and CDR2 YFSETQ. This CDR3 has 15 amino acids. CDR3 sequence: CARWGQGRDPGELFF. The DNA for the CDR3 is TGCGCCAGGTGGGGACAGGGTCGGGACCCCGGGGAGCTGTTTTTT.

V is TRBV19 and J is TRBJ1-6; weak D call: TRBD1 (6 bases). Deletions cut 11 bases from V and 4 bases from J, with 12 bases between. CDR1 is LNHDA, CDR2 SQIVND, per germline (reference sequence). The CDR3 consists of 13 residues. This CDR3 reads CACGDRYNSPLHF. The CDR3 DNA reads TGTGCCTGCGGAGACAGGTATAATTCACCCCTCCACTTT.

The J gene is TRBJ1-2, the V gene TRBV7-2; 7 nucleotides line up with TRBD1. Germline V lookup: CDR1 SGHTA, CDR2 FQGNSA. V shed 5 bases and J 4 bases; nucleotides not matched to a gene: 4. The CDR3 is made up of 13 amino acids. The CDR3 coding sequence is TGTGCCAGCAGCCGGGGACAGCTCTATGGCTACACCTTC. This gives the protein CASSRGQLYGYTF. The full variable domain, in which reference TRBV7-2 and TRBJ1-2 provide the parts outside the CDR3, is GAGVSQSPSNKVTEKGKDVELRCDPISGHTALYWYRQSLGQGLEFLIYFQGNSAPDKSGLPSDRFSAERTGGSVSTLTIQRTQQEDSAVYLCASSRGQLYGYTFGSGTRLTVV.

For this clone: The identical CDR3 is also encoded by other nucleotide sequences in the sample. The CDR3 region has the DNA TGTGCCAGCAGCCGAGGGGTCTACACTGAAGCTTTCTTT. The encoded protein is CASSRGVYTEAFF. The gene calls are TRBV27 and TRBJ1-1, with D possibly matching TRBD1 (5 bases). CDR3 size: 13 residues. Trimming left V 6 bases short and J 3 bases short, with 11 bases between. Germline V gives CDR1 MNHEY, CDR2 SMNVEV (reference sequence).

This clone was detected only a few times. V and J are TRBV7-2 and TRBJ2-2, with TRBD2 identical over 11 bases. With 5 bases clipped from V and 3 bases from J, the junction kept 5 bases outside the gene matches. CDR1 is SGHTA, CDR2 FQGNSA, per germline. There are 16 residues in the CDR3. CDR3 protein: CASSRTSGRDTGELFF. Written as DNA, the CDR3 is TGTGCCAGCAGCCGAACTAGCGGGAGAGACACCGGGGAGCTGTTTTTT.

A few counts support this clone. The J gene is TRBJ1-4, the V gene TRBV19; a weak D match, TRBD1 (6 bases). This CDR3 has 11 residues. Looked up from germline, CDR1 is LNHDA and CDR2 is SQIVND (reference sequence). Trimming took 9 bases from V and 10 from J, leaving 12 bases between them. CDR3: CASDRHGKLFF. The CDR3 nucleotides read TGTGCCAGCGACAGGCACGGAAAACTGTTTTTT.

The V gene is TRBV4-3, the J gene TRBJ2-1; the match to TRBD2 covers 9 bases. After removal of 3 bases from V and 3 bases from J, the junction contained 6 bases not matched to a gene. The CDR3 sequence is 16 residues long. CDR1 and CDR2 from the germline V gene are LGHNA and YSLEER. The CDR3 sequence is CASSQEISGGYNEQFF. The DNA of the CDR3 is TGCGCCAGCAGCCAGGAGATTAGCGGGGGCTACAATGAGCAGTTCTTC.

The V and J genes are TRBV5-5 and TRBJ1-6; D is possibly TRBD1 (5 bases). The CDR3 has 14 amino acids. The V gene's germline CDR1 is SGHKS and CDR2 YYEKEE (reference sequence). V was shortened by 3 bases and J by 7 bases, with 11 bases between the two germline ends. The CDR3 DNA reads TGTGCCAGCAGCTCCAGGGTGAACAATTCACCCCTCCACTTT. It encodes CASSSRVNNSPLHF.

This clone was detected only a few times. The V call is TRBV7-8, the J call TRBJ1-1; weak D call: TRBD1 (5 bases). The V gene lost 1 base and the J gene lost 11 bases, with 8 bases spanning the gap. In germline, CDR1 is SGHVS, CDR2 FQNEAQ. The CDR3 is 11 residues long. The CDR3 spells CASSLGRVAFF. The CDR3, as DNA: TGTGCCAGCAGCTTAGGCAGGGTGGCTTTCTTT.

The genes are TRBV7-9 and TRBJ2-4, with D tentatively TRBD1 or TRBD2 (6 bases each). The CDR3 spans 18 residues. Germline CDR1 is SEHNR and CDR2 is FQNEAQ (reference sequence). Trimming removed 0 bases from V and 8 bases from J, with 23 bases in between. The CDR3 bases are TGTGCCAGCAGCTTAGCGCTAGGGGGGCGATCGCTTTGGGACATTCAGTACTTC. It is translated as CASSLALGGRSLWDIQYF.

V and J are TRBV11-3 and TRBJ2-3, with unresolved D. The CDR3 is made up of 14 amino acids. Trimming cost V 0 bases and J 1 base, with 5 bases left between them. CDR1 is SGHNT and CDR2 is YENEEA in the germline V gene. CDR3 protein: CASSLDPRTDTQYF. CDR3 in DNA: TGTGCCAGCAGCTTAGATCCACGCACAGATACGCAGTATTTT.

The chain employs TRBV18 and TRBJ1-1, with 8 positions matching TRBD1. V lost 2 bases, J lost 3 bases, and 2 bases stayed unmatched. In germline, CDR1 is KGHSH, CDR2 LQKENI. The CDR3 covers 14 residues. The CDR3 reads CASSPVQGDTEAFF. For the CDR3, the DNA is TGTGCCAGCTCACCAGTACAGGGGGACACTGAAGCTTTCTTT.

CDR3 loop: CAWSTTSINEQYF. For the CDR3, the DNA is TGTGCCTGGAGTACAACTAGCATCAACGAGCAGTACTTC. This chain links TRBV30 with TRBJ2-7, with D possibly matching TRBD2 (6 bases). The ends were cut back, 2 bases at V and 5 bases at J, with 13 bases in the middle. CDR3 length: 13 residues. CDR1 is GTSNPN and CDR2 is SVGIG in the germline V gene (reference sequence).

The CDR3 sequence: CASSLNSGGRTRELFF. DNA of the CDR3: TGTGCCAGCAGCTTAAATAGCGGGGGGCGTACCCGGGAGCTGTTTTTT. V gene TRBV7-3 combines with J gene TRBJ2-2, with 10 bases identical to TRBD2. Germline V gene lookup returns CDR1 SGHTA and CDR2 FQGTGA. The CDR3 has 16 amino acids. Trimming at V came to 1 base and at J to 9 bases, leaving 8 bases not matched to a gene.

The chain has TRBV19 and TRBJ2-2; 8 nucleotides line up with TRBD1. The length of the CDR3 is 15 residues. V shed 6 bases and J 5 bases; nucleotides not matched to a gene: 8. Germline assignment: CDR1 LNHDA and CDR2 SQIVND (reference sequence). CDR3 amino acids: CASSPTGGVTGELFF. The CDR3 bases are TGTGCCAGTAGCCCCACAGGGGGTGTAACCGGGGAGCTGTTTTTT.

J is TRBJ1-5 and V is TRBV2; TRBD1 matches 10 bases. The germline gives CDR1 SNHLY, CDR2 FYNNEI. The trim removed 9 bases at V and 1 base at J, leaving 9 bases unmatched. The CDR3 runs 16 residues. CDR3 sequence: CASHRDRGNSNQPQHF. The CDR3 coding sequence is TGTGCCAGTCACCGGGACAGGGGCAACAGCAATCAGCCCCAGCATTTT.

The chain recombines TRBV5-4 with TRBJ1-1; 11 bases are a match to TRBD1. After removal of 3 bases from V and 1 base from J, the junction contained 5 bases not matched to a gene. Germline loops: CDR1 SGHNT, CDR2 YYREEE (reference sequence). The CDR3 sequence is 16 residues long. Here the CDR3 reads CASSSRTGGGNTEAFF. The CDR3 nucleotides read TGTGCCAGCAGCTCCAGGACAGGGGGCGGGAACACTGAAGCTTTCTTT.